This T cell receptor (beta chain) was sequenced in a study of T cell responses to AZD1222 COVID-19 vaccine. The overall study: Pooled in the analysis were second doses at about 4 or about 12 weeks. Study-wide results and caveats: It was only a handful of AZD1222 recipients who were seropositive at baseline. Elevations in Spike-specific TCR breadth and depth followed administration of two AZD1222 doses. White British people made up most donors, females outnumbered males, and clonal diversity was possibly underestimated.

CDR1 and CDR2 from the germline V gene are SGHTA and FQGNSA. V dropped 5 bases and J dropped 5 bases, with 15 bases sitting between them. The CDR3 length is 14 residues. To note about this clone: Its antigen is undetermined.

Sequencing was performed with immunoSEQ multiplex PCR; in TCRdb, only in-frame clones are kept and a portion is missing. This table holds about 57,000 clones, around 88% found once. The clonotype originates from an adult in good health. The chain joins TRBV7-2 to TRBJ2-5, with a possible D match to TRBD2 (6 bases). Sequences were derived from peripheral blood, sampled on day 0 of AZD1222 vaccination. The chain's CDR3 is CASSPRGMSETQYF. CDR3 in DNA: TGTGCCAGCAGCCCCCGGGGGATGTCGGAGACCCAGTACTTC.